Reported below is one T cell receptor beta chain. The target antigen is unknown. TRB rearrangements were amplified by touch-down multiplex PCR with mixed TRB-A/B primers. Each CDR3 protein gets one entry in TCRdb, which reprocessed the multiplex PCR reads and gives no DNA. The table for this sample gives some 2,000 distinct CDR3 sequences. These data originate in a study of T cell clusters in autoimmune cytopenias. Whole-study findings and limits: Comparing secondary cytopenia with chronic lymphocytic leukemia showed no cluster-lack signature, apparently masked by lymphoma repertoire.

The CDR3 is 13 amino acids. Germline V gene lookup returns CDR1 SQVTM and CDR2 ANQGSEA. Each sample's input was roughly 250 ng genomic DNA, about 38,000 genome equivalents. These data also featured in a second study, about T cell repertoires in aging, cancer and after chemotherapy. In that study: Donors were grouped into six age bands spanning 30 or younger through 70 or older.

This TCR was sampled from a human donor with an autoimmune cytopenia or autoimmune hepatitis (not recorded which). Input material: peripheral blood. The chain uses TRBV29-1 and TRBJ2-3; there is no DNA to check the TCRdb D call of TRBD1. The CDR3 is CSGQGPRVDTQYF.